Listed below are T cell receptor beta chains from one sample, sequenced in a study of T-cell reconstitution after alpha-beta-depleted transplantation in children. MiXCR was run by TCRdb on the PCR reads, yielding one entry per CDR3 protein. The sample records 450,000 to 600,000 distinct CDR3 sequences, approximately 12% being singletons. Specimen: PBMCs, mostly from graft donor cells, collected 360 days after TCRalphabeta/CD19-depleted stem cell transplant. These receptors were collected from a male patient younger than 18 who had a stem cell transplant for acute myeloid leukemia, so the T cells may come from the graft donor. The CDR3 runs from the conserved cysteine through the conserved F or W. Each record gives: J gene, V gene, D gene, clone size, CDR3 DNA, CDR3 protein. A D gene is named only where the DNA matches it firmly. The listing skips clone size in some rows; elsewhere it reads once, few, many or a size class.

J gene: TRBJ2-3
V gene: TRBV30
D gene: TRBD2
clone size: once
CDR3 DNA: TGTGCCTGGAGCGGACTAGCGGGATTGGGAGATACGCAGTATTTT
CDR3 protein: CAWSGLAGLGDTQYF

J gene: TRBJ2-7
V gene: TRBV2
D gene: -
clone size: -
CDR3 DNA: TGTGCCAGCAGTGAAAGGACTATTCCCTACGAGCAGTACTTC
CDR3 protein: CASSERTIPYEQYF

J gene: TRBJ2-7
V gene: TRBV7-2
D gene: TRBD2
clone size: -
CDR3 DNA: TGTGCCAGCAGCTTAGGTCTAGCGGGAGCCCCCGGGCAGTACTTC
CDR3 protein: CASSLGLAGAPGQYF

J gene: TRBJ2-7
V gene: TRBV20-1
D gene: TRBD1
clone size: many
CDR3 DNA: TGCAGTGCTTGGGGGCCCGCGGCAGGGGGCTACGAGCAGTACTTC
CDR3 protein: CSAWGPAAGGYEQYF

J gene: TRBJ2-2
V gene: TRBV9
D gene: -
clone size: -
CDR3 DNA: TGTGCCAGCAGCGTAGAGGGGGACCCGAACACCGGGGAGCTGTTTTTT
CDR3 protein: CASSVEGDPNTGELFF

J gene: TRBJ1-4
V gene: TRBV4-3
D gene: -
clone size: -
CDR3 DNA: TGCGCCAGCAGCCAAGATTCGGCCCATCACTTTGCAACTAATGAAAAACTGTTTTTT
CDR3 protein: CASSQDSAHHFATNEKLFF

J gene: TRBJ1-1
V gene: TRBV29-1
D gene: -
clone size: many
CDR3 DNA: TGCAGCGTGCTTCCCGGGACATTGAACACTGAAGCTTTCTTT
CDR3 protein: CSVLPGTLNTEAFF

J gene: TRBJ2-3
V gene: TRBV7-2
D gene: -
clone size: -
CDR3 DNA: TGTGCCAGCAGCTTGGACTCCCCTACAGATACGCAGTATTTT
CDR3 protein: CASSLDSPTDTQYF

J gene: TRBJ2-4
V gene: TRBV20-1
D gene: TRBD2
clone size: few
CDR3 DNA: TGCAGTGCTAGACCGTCTCGCGGGAGGGAAATGTGGTACTTC
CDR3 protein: CSARPSRGREMWYF

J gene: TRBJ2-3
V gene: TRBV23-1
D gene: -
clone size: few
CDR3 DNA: TGCGCCAGCAGTCAAAGCGCTAGGACCTTAGCGTTAACTAGCACAGATACGCAGTATTTT
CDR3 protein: CASSQSARTLALTSTDTQYF

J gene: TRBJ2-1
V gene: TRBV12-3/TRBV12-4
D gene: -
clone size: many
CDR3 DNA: TGTGCCAGCAGTTTATCGGTGGTACTCAATGAGCAGTTCTTC
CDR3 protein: CASSLSVVLNEQFF

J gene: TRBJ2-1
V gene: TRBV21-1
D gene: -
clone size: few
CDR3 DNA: TGTGCCAGCAGCAAGTCCGGACAGGGCTATGAGCAGTTCTTC
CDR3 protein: CASSKSGQGYEQFF

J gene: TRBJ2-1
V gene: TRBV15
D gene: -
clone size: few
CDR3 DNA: TGTGCCACCAGCAGTTTCAGATCGGGGACACGCTCCTACAATGAGCAGTTCTTC
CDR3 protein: CATSSFRSGTRSYNEQFF

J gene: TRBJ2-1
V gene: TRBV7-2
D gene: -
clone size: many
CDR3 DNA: TGTGCCAGCAGCACCGGTCCTGACACTGAGCAGTTCTTC
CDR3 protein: CASSTGPDTEQFF

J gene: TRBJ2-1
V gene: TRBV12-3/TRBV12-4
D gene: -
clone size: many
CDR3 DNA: TGTGCCAGCAGTTTAGTAGGGAACTCAAATGAGCAGTTCTTC
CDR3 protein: CASSLVGNSNEQFF

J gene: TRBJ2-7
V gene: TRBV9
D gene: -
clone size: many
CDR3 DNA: TGTGCCAGCAGCGTAGGCGGGATCCCCTACGAGCAGTACTTC
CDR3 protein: CASSVGGIPYEQYF

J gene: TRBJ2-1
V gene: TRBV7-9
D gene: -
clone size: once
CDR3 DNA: TGTGCCAGCAGCTTTTCGACTGGGAATTACTACAATGAGCAGTTCTTC
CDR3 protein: CASSFSTGNYYNEQFF

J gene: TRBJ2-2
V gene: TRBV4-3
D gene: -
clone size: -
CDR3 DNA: TGCGCCAGCACAGGGGGTCCGGGACTCCTGAACACCGGGGAGCTGTTTTTT
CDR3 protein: CASTGGPGLLNTGELFF

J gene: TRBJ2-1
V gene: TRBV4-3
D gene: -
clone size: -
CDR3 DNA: TGCGCCAGCAGCGGACTACTTAGTAGGGCGAGCTCCTACAATGAGCAGTTCTTC
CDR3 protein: CASSGLLSRASSYNEQFF

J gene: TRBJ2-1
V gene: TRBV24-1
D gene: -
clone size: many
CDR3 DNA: TGTGCCACCAGCCCCCCGGACAACTACAATGAGCAGTTCTTC
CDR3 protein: CATSPPDNYNEQFF

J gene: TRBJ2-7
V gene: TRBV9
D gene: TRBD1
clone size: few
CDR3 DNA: TGTGCCAGCAGCGTAGGTTGGACAGGGAGGTACGAGCAGTACTTC
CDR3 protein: CASSVGWTGRYEQYF

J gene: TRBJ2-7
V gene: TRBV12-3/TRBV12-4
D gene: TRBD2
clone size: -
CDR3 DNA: TGTGCCAGCAGTTCCCCAGGGACTAGCGGAGCCTACGAGCAGTACTTC
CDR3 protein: CASSSPGTSGAYEQYF

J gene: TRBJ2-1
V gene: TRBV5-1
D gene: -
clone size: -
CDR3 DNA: TGCGCCAGCAGCTTTTTAGCGGACTCCTACAATGAGCAGTTCTTC
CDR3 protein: CASSFLADSYNEQFF

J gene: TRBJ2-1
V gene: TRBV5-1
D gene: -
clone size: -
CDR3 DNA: TGCGCCAGCAGCTTGGCGCTAGTGGATGAGCAGTTCTTC
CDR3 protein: CASSLALVDEQFF

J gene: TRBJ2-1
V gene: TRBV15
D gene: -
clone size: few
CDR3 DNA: TGTGCCACCAGCAGAGATCGAAGTCTCTACAATGAGCAGTTCTTC
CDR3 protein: CATSRDRSLYNEQFF

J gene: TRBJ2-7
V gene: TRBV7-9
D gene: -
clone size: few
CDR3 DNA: TGTGCCAGCAGCTTACTGGCAGGGGATTTCGAGCAGTACTTC
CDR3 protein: CASSLLAGDFEQYF

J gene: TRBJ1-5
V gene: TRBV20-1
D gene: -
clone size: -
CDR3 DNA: TGCAGTGCTAGAGACAGCTATAGCAATCAGCCCCAGCATTTT
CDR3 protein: CSARDSYSNQPQHF

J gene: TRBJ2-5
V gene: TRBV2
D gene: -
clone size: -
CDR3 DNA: TGTGCCAGCAGTGAACCTAGGCGGCGGGAGACCCAGTACTTC
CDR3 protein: CASSEPRRRETQYF

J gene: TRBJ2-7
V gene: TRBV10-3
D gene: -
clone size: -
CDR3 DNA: TGTGCCATCAGTGAGTCGTCCCGGCTAGCCCTTATCGTCACCTACGAGCAGTACTTC
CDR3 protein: CAISESSRLALIVTYEQYF

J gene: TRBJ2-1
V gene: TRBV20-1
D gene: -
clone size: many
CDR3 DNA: TGCAGTGCTAGAGATGGGCAGGGGTGGAATGAGCAGTTCTTC
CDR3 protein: CSARDGQGWNEQFF

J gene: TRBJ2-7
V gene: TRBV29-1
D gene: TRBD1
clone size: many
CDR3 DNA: TGCAGCGCGGGACAGATCTACGAGCAGTACTTC
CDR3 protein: CSAGQIYEQYF